What follows is one T cell receptor beta chain and its context. Its antigen is currently unknown. The donors gave bone marrow, and they were healthy. The CDR3 loop spans 12 amino acids. Trimming cost V 7 bases and J 4 bases, with 7 bases left between them. Germline CDR1 MNHEY, CDR2 SVGAGI. This record belongs to a study of cytomegalovirus exposure and HLA in healthy donors. Study at large: Roughly 180 million T cells yielded more than 90 million unique TCR beta sequences, as an earlier analysis found. Of the donors genotyped, about 410 in all, around 77% fell in the Caucasian-associated ancestry cluster. Study-wide results and limits: A few of the chains that were CMV-associated were confirmed in vitro to be specific for CMV antigens.

In the PCR, 60 Vbeta and 13 Jbeta primers were used. Data came from immunoSEQ multiplex PCR; TCRdb stores just in-frame clones and leaves some out. The sample carries 80,000 to 130,000 clones, approximately 72% recorded once. The sequenced sample consisted of PBMCs. This clonotype originated in a male donor in good health and CMV-seropositive. The chain is built from TRBV6-5 and TRBJ2-2, with D unclear. This CDR3 reads CASTSVTGELFF. CDR3 nucleotides: TGTGCCAGCACCTCAGTCACCGGGGAGCTGTTTTTT.